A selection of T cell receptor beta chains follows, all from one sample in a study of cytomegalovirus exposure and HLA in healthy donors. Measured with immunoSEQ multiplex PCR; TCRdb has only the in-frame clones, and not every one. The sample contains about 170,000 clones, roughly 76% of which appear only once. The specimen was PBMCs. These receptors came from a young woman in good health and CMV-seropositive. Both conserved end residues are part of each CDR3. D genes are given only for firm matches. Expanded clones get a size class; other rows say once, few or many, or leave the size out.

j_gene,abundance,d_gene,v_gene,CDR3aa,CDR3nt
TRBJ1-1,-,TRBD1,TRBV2,CASRQRGTANTEAFF,TGTGCCAGCAGGCAACGGGGGACAGCGAACACTGAAGCTTTCTTT
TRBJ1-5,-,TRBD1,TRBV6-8,CASSKGGQGQQPQHF,TGTGCCAGCAGCAAGGGGGGACAGGGACAGCAGCCCCAGCATTTT
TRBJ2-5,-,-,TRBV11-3,CASSLEPRGTQYF,TGTGCCAGCAGCTTAGAGCCGCGGGGGACCCAGTACTTC
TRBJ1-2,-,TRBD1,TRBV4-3,CASSQGDRVYGYTF,TGCGCCAGCAGCCAGGGGGACAGGGTGTATGGCTACACCTTC
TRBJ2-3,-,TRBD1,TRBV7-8,CASSPGTGVADTQYF,TGTGCCAGCAGCCCCGGGACAGGGGTTGCAGATACGCAGTATTTT
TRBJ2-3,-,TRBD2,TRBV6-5,CASRPSGGAYTQYF,TGTGCCAGCAGGCCCAGCGGGGGGGCTTATACGCAGTATTTT
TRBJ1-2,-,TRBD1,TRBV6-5,CASSRQGNYGYTF,TGTGCCAGCAGCCGACAGGGAAACTATGGCTACACCTTC
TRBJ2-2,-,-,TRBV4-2,CASSQDGSYPWTGELFF,TGTGCCAGCAGCCAAGACGGTAGCTACCCTTGGACCGGGGAGCTGTTTTTT
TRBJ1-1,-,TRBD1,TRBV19,CASSTPGTAYEAFF,TGTGCCAGTAGTACCCCCGGGACAGCCTATGAAGCTTTCTTT
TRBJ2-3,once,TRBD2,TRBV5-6,CASSFGAGGTDTQYF,TGTGCCAGCAGCTTCGGAGCGGGGGGCACAGATACGCAGTATTTT
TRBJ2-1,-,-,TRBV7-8,CASSFITGEQFF,TGTGCCAGCAGCTTCATCACCGGGGAGCAGTTCTTC
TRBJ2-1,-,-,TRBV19,CASSPLAAGATGEQFF,TGTGCCAGTTCCCCCCTGGCGGCGGGGGCCACGGGTGAGCAGTTCTTC
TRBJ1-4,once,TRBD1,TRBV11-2,CASSWTGDNEKLFF,TGTGCCAGCAGCTGGACAGGGGATAATGAAAAACTGTTTTTT
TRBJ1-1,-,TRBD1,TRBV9,CASSEGDRGKTEAFF,TGTGCCAGCAGCGAGGGGGACAGGGGAAAAACTGAAGCTTTCTTT
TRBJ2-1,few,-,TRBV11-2,CASSTQGLNEQFF,TGTGCCAGCAGCACCCAGGGCCTCAATGAGCAGTTCTTC
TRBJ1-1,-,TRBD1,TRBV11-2,CASSLPPGTGSPEAFF,TGTGCCAGCAGCTTACCCCCCGGGACAGGGTCCCCTGAAGCTTTCTTT
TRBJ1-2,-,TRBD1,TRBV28,CASSYGQDLGYTF,TGTGCCAGCAGCTACGGACAGGACCTTGGCTACACCTTC
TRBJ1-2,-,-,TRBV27,CASTHEPNYGYTF,TGTGCCAGCACCCACGAGCCAAACTATGGCTACACCTTC
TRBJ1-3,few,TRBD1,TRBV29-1,CSVHRGLSGNTIYF,TGCAGCGTTCACAGGGGTCTCTCTGGAAACACCATATATTTT
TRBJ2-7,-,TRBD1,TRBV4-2,CASSQETGGSYEQYF,TGTGCCAGCAGCCAAGAGACAGGGGGATCCTACGAGCAGTACTTC
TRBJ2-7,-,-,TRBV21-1,CASSKGVDRDSYEQYF,TGTGCCAGCAGCAAAGGGGTGGACAGGGACTCCTACGAGCAGTACTTC
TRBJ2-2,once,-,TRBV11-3,CASSHRNTGELFF,TGTGCCAGCAGCCACAGGAACACCGGGGAGCTGTTTTTT
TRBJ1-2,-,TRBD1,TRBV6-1,CAIERGQGVIYGYIF,TGTGCCATCGAACGGGGGCAGGGGGTGATCTATGGCTACATCTTC
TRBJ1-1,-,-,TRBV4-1,CASSRVGRRNTEAFF,TGCGCCAGCAGCCGAGTCGGCAGGCGTAACACTGAAGCTTTCTTT
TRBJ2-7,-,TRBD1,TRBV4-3,CASSQEGQTYEQYF,TGCGCCAGCAGCCAAGAGGGACAGACCTACGAGCAGTACTTC
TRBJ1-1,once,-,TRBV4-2,CASSQDGRGLTFSEAFF,TGTGCCAGCAGCCAAGATGGGAGGGGCCTAACGTTCTCTGAAGCTTTCTTT
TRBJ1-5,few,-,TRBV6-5,CADSMGQKDDQPQHF,TGTGCCGACTCGATGGGGCAAAAAGACGATCAGCCCCAGCATTTT
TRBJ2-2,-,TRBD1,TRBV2,CASRGTGRPGELFF,TGTGCCAGCAGGGGGACAGGGAGGCCCGGGGAGCTGTTTTTT
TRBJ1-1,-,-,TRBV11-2,CASSFTGEDTEAFF,TGTGCCAGCAGCTTTACGGGGGAGGACACTGAAGCTTTCTTT
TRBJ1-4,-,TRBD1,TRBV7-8,CASSLVIRTGATNEKLFF,TGTGCCAGCAGCTTAGTTATACGGACAGGGGCAACTAATGAAAAACTGTTTTTT
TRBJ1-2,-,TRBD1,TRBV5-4,CASTEGGGARGYTF,TGTGCCAGCACCGAAGGAGGGGGCGCACGTGGCTACACCTTC
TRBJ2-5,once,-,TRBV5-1,CASSLGQGWETQYF,TGCGCCAGCAGCTTGGGGCAGGGATGGGAGACCCAGTACTTC
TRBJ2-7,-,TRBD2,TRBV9,CASSEGGHVTYEQYF,TGTGCCAGCAGCGAGGGAGGGCACGTCACCTACGAGCAGTACTTC
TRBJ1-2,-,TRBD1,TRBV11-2,CASSLAPTGSGYTF,TGTGCCAGCAGCTTAGCCCCGACAGGGAGCGGCTACACCTTC
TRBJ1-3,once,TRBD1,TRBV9,CASSVGLRGSNTIYF,TGTGCCAGCAGCGTAGGCCTCAGGGGGTCGAACACCATATATTTT
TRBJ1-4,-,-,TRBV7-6,CASSLGARNEKLFF,TGTGCCAGCAGCTTGGGGGCCAGGAATGAAAAACTGTTTTTT
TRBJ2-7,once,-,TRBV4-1,CASSQGVTYDEQYF,TGCGCCAGCAGCCAGGGCGTGACCTACGACGAGCAGTACTTC
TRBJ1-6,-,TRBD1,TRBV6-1,CASSETGWGSPLHF,TGTGCCAGCAGTGAGACAGGGTGGGGTTCACCCCTCCACTTT
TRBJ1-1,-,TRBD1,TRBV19,CASSIGVGQGNTEAFF,TGTGCCAGTAGTATAGGGGTGGGACAGGGGAACACTGAAGCTTTCTTT
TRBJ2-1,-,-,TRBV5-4,CASSLGQNYNEQFF,TGTGCCAGCAGCTTGGGACAGAACTACAATGAGCAGTTCTTC
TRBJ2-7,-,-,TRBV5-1,CASSLDRWNSPTGSSYEQYF,TGCGCCAGCAGCTTGGACAGGTGGAATTCCCCCACGGGCAGCTCCTACGAGCAGTACTTC
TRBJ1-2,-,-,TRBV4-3,CASSQDRGGLYGYTF,TGCGCCAGCAGCCAAGATCGGGGAGGGCTCTATGGCTACACCTTC
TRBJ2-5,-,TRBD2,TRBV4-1,CASSMGLAQETQYF,TGCGCCAGCAGTATGGGACTAGCCCAAGAGACCCAGTACTTC
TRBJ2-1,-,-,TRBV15,CATQSGSDEQFF,TGTGCCACCCAATCGGGGAGCGATGAGCAGTTCTTC
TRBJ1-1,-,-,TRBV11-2,CASSLGQLDTEAFF,TGTGCCAGCAGCTTGGGGCAGTTAGACACTGAAGCTTTCTTT
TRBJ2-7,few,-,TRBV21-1,CASPFGQVPYEQYF,TGTGCCAGTCCCTTTGGACAGGTGCCCTACGAGCAGTACTTC
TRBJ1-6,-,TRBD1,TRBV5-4,CASSLTGGSPLHF,TGTGCCAGCAGCTTGACAGGGGGTTCACCCCTCCACTTT
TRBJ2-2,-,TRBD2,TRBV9,CASSGTSGGDGELFF,TGTGCCAGCAGCGGGACTAGCGGGGGGGACGGGGAGCTGTTTTTT
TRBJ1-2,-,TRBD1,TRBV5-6,CASSFWDRLYGYTF,TGTGCCAGCAGCTTCTGGGACAGACTATATGGCTACACCTTC
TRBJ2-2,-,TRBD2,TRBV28,CASSPTSGGANTGELFF,TGTGCCAGCAGTCCGACTAGCGGGGGAGCGAACACCGGGGAGCTGTTTTTT
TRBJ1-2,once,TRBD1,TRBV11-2,CASSLVINRGYGYTF,TGTGCCAGCAGCTTAGTTATCAACAGGGGTTACGGCTACACCTTC